This T cell receptor beta chain was sequenced for a study of high-grade serous ovarian cancer treatment subgroups. At the level of the study: Mean per sample: about 14,000 reads, 7,400 or so unique TCR beta rearrangements.

Assay used: immunoSEQ multiplex PCR; TCRdb lists only in-frame clones, some missing. Of approximately 6,200 clones in the sample, more than 60% were seen once. The CDR3 sequence is 11 residues long. Trimming stripped 7 bases from V and 2 bases from J, with 5 bases between. Germline V gene lookup returns CDR1 MDHEN and CDR2 SYDVKM. This clone was detected a few times. Its antigen is not identified. Study results and caveats: Repertoire analysis covered CDR3 alone, not CDR1 or CDR2. Different patients shared almost no repertoire; same-patient tumors shared roughly 0.095 to 0.85.

Tumor samples were taken before definitive surgery or chemotherapy. Sequencing was done on a sample of tumor tissue. The clonotype originates from a human donor with high-grade serous ovarian cancer. The V call is TRBV28, the J call TRBJ1-1; D is ambiguous. CDR3 sequence (DNA): TGTGCCAGCACCATAAACACTGAAGCTTTCTTT. As protein: CASTINTEAFF.